This TCR beta chain derives from a study of response to subunit inactivated influenza vaccine (dated by TCRdb to the late 2010s). In the study overall: Deep quantitative profiling of the T cell receptor repertoire was used in the study to follow responses to a trivalent subunit inactivated influenza vaccine. Study-level results and caveats: According to the authors, only a limited number of new T cells may be recruited by each seasonal influenza vaccination.

The method was RT-PCR. Instrument on record: Illumina HiSeq 2500. TCRdb cleaned the public reads at Q25 with fastp, built clones with MiXCR and kept in-frame beta chains. Under each unique CDR3 protein, matching rows form one entry showing the most common genes and DNA. The sample yields 150,000 or so distinct CDR3 sequences; roughly 10% were counted once. Of the sample, around 33% falls within the top ten clones. Concerning this clonotype: Its antigen has not been determined. The input lacks base qualities; no much larger clone sits a single base away.

The CDR1 and CDR2 encoded by the germline V gene are MDHEN and SYDVKM. A distance of 10 bases separates the germline ends of V and J, which lose 6 bases and 8 bases respectively. The cysteine opens and the phenylalanine closes a CDR3 of 12 amino acids. Just CDR3 DNA is preserved here, 36 bases in frame from base 1. The material was CD8+ T cells sorted from PBMCs, obtained around 2 years after vaccination. The receptor chain draws on TRBV28 and TRBJ1-4; tentative D gene TRBD1, with 6 bases matching. This receptor was obtained from a man aged 45 to 75 who received an inactivated influenza vaccine. Donor details come from another sample of the same person, matched by shared clones. The CDR3 in this case is CASSKDREKLFF. The nucleotide sequence is TGTGCCAGCAGCAAAGACAGGGAAAAACTGTTTTTT.